One sample yielded the 24 T cell receptor beta chains listed below, sequenced in a study of T cell responses to AZD1222 COVID-19 vaccine. The table came from immunoSEQ multiplex PCR; TCRdb's copy has only in-frame clones and leaves some out. The sample lists 75,000 to 85,000 clones, roughly nine tenths occurring once. The sequencing here drew on peripheral blood, taken 28 days after the second AZD1222 dose. The origin of the receptors is an adult who received the AZD1222 COVID-19 vaccine.

The rearrangement uses TRBV28 and TRBJ1-4; possible D gene TRBD1, 5 bases. Germline CDR1 MDHEN, CDR2 SYDVKM. The CDR3 has 14 amino acids. The V and J ends lost 3 bases and 5 bases respectively, with 10 bases between them. The CDR3 region is CASSFGGNNEKLFF. CDR3 DNA sequence: TGTGCCAGCAGTTTCGGGGGGAACAATGAAAAACTGTTTTTT.

Of note for this clone: The sample contains more than one DNA sequence encoding this CDR3. V usage is TRBV19 and J usage is TRBJ1-5; TRBD1 matches at 9 bases. This CDR3 is built from 16 residues. V shed 4 bases and J 1 base; nucleotides not matched to a gene: 5. Germline V gene sequence: CDR1 LNHDA, CDR2 SQIVND (reference sequence). Here the CDR3 reads CASSTRTGVSNQPQHF. For the CDR3, the DNA is TGTGCCAGTAGTACCCGGACAGGGGTGAGCAATCAGCCCCAGCATTTT.

The chain carries TRBV2 and TRBJ1-2; D may be TRBD1 (5 bases). The CDR3 runs to 12 residues. Trimming removed 6 bases at V and 3 bases at J, with 8 bases between. Per germline, CDR1 SNHLY and CDR2 FYNNEI. The DNA for the CDR3 is TGTGCCAGCAGCCAGACAGACTATGGCTACACCTTC. Amino acid sequence: CASSQTDYGYTF.

The chain uses TRBV3-1 (or the pseudogene TRBV3-2) and TRBJ1-3; D gene ambiguous. Trimming pared 4 bases from V and 3 bases from J, leaving 10 bases between. CDR3 length: 14 amino acids. CDR1 and CDR2 from the germline V gene are LGHDT and YNNKEL (reference sequence). The CDR3 region is CASSPSSDGNTIYF. The CDR3 nucleotides read TGTGCCAGCAGCCCTTCTTCGGATGGAAACACCATATATTTT.

This clone was recorded once. The V call is TRBV5-6, the J call TRBJ2-4; D tentatively fits TRBD1 or TRBD2 (6 bases each). The germline V and J ends were trimmed by 4 bases and 7 bases, with 15 bases remaining between them. The CDR3 has 14 residues. Germline lookup yields CDR1 SGHDT and CDR2 YYEEEE. Written as DNA, the CDR3 is TGTGCCAGCAGCCGGGGTGGGGGGCAGAACATTCAGTACTTC. It specifies CASSRGGGQNIQYF.

The V call is TRBV6-2 or TRBV6-3, the J call TRBJ2-7, with 7 bases fitting TRBD1. V was pared by 4 bases and J by 1 base, with 10 bases of the junction left unmatched. Per the germline V gene, CDR1 is MNHEY and CDR2 is SVGEGT. The CDR3 totals 16 residues. In DNA form, the CDR3 reads TGTGCCAGCAGTTCTCTGGGACAGTGGTCTTCCTACGAGCAGTACTTC. Translating it yields CASSSLGQWSSYEQYF.

This clone was seen a handful of times. The chain couples TRBV5-1 to TRBJ2-2; D call uncertain. Germline V lookup: CDR1 SGHRS, CDR2 YFSETQ. V lost 0 bases to trimming and J lost 1 base, with 4 bases between them. The CDR3 is 14 residues long. The CDR3: CASSLVLNTGELFF. DNA for the CDR3: TGCGCCAGCAGCTTGGTGCTGAACACCGGGGAGCTGTTTTTT.

The V gene is TRBV3-1 (or the pseudogene TRBV3-2), the J gene TRBJ2-1; 7 nucleotides agree with TRBD2. The CDR3 is 14 amino acids. The V gene's germline CDR1 is LGHDT and CDR2 YNNKEL (reference sequence). The J segment lost 5 bases and the V segment lost 7 bases, leaving 8 bases of the junction unmatched. The CDR3 loop reads CASTLGGYHNEQFF. DNA of the CDR3: TGTGCCAGCACCCTGGGAGGGTATCACAATGAGCAGTTCTTC.

The V gene is TRBV2, the J gene TRBJ2-7, with D maybe TRBD1 (6 bases). This CDR3 has 15 residues. Between the trimmed V and J ends, which lost 7 bases and 6 bases, there was a span of 22 bases. CDR1 SNHLY and CDR2 FYNNEI come from the germline V gene. The CDR3 here is CASTLQGQGKSEQYF. CDR3 in DNA: TGTGCCAGCACCCTACAGGGCCAGGGGAAGAGCGAGCAGTACTTC.

This clone was detected once. V is TRBV9 and J is TRBJ1-1; D not resolved. The germline V gene encodes CDR1 SGDLS and CDR2 YYNGEE. The length of the CDR3 is 16 residues. V dropped 4 bases and J dropped 1 base, with 17 bases sitting between them. CDR3 in amino acids: CASSPETDGPNTEAFF. The CDR3, as DNA: TGTGCCAGCAGCCCAGAGACGGACGGCCCGAACACTGAAGCTTTCTTT.

This chain uses TRBV9 with TRBJ2-6, with TRBD1 identical over 7 bases. Germline loops: CDR1 SGDLS, CDR2 YYNGEE. The CDR3 has 18 residues. The ends lost 2 bases at V and 0 bases at J; junction bases unmatched: 8. CDR3 nucleotide sequence: TGTGCCAGCAGCGTTGACAGGGATCCCCCCTCTGGGGCCAACGTCCTGACTTTC. This translates into CASSVDRDPPSGANVLTF. Full variable domain (remainder filled in from reference TRBV9 and TRBJ2-6): DSGVTQTPKHLITATGQRVTLRCSPRSGDLSVYWYQQSLDQGLQFLIQYYNGEERAKGNILERFSAQQFPDLHSELNLSSLELGDSALYFCASSVDRDPPSGANVLTFGAGSRLTVL.

The DNA for the CDR3 is TGTGCCAGCAGTAACTGGGACAGGGGGCAAGCTTTCTTT. Protein sequence: CASSNWDRGQAFF. The J gene is TRBJ1-1, the V gene TRBV12-3 or TRBV12-4; the match to TRBD1 covers 12 bases. This CDR3 has 13 amino acids. With 5 bases clipped from V and 9 bases from J, the junction kept 4 bases outside the gene matches.

The CDR3 bases are TGTGCCAGCAGCGGTTCAGGCAGGGGGTTTGAAAAACTGTTTTTT. Translation: CASSGSGRGFEKLFF. The J gene is TRBJ1-4, the V gene TRBV6-5; 7 bases match TRBD1. The CDR3 contains 15 residues. The V gene end was trimmed by 6 bases and the J gene end by 7 bases; junction bases not matched to a gene: 11. Per germline, CDR1 MNHEY and CDR2 SVGAGI.

To note about this clone: Other DNA sequences from this sample encode an identical CDR3 as well. The rearrangement uses TRBV5-1 and TRBJ1-4, with TRBD1 matching 8 bases. The CDR3 runs to 14 residues. Looked up from germline, CDR1 is SGHRS and CDR2 is YFSETQ. Trimming removed 3 bases from V and 8 bases from J; junction bases left unmatched: 6. CDR3 nucleotide sequence: TGCGCCAGCAGCTCAGGACAGGGAAACGAAAAACTGTTTTTT. Its translation is CASSSGQGNEKLFF.

This sequence joins TRBV9 and TRBJ1-3; no reliable D call. Germline CDR1 SGDLS, CDR2 YYNGEE. Trimming removed 0 bases from V and 3 bases from J, with 7 bases in between. CDR3 length equals 14 residues. CDR3 in amino acids: CASSVEVGGNTIYF. The CDR3 DNA follows: TGTGCCAGCAGCGTAGAGGTTGGTGGAAACACCATATATTTT.

The genes are TRBV7-2 and TRBJ2-3, with D possibly TRBD2 on 6 matching bases. The CDR3 spans 16 residues. The germline V and J ends were trimmed by 5 bases and 0 bases, with 15 bases remaining between them. The germline V gene has CDR1 SGHTA and CDR2 FQGNSA. The CDR3 reads CASSPRAGSSTDTQYF. The CDR3 DNA reads as TGTGCCAGCAGCCCCCGGGCGGGGTCGAGCACAGATACGCAGTATTTT.

This chain connects TRBV11-2 to TRBJ2-3; 13 bases are a match to TRBD2. From germline, CDR1 is SGHAT and CDR2 FQNNGV. The CDR3 contains 18 residues. V lost 3 bases and J lost 6; bases outside the gene matches: 12. CDR3 sequence (DNA): TGTGCCAGCAGCTTTCGACTAGCGGGGGGCGGGACATTTGATACGCAGTATTTT. Translation: CASSFRLAGGGTFDTQYF. The full variable domain, rest sourced from reference TRBV11-2 and TRBJ2-3, is EAGVAQSPRYKIIEKRQSVAFWCNPISGHATLYWYQQILGQGPKLLIQFQNNGVVDDSQLPKDRFSAERLKGVDSTLKIQPAKLEDSAVYLCASSFRLAGGGTFDTQYFGPGTRLTVL.

This sequence joins TRBV29-1 and TRBJ2-2, with 7 bases aligning to TRBD2. V was pared by 6 bases and J by 5 bases, with 9 bases of the junction left unmatched. The CDR3 consists of 14 residues. Per the germline V gene, CDR1 is SQVTM and CDR2 is ANQGSEA. The DNA for the CDR3 is TGCAGCGTCACCCCGGGAGGAGGGACCGGGGAGCTGTTTTTT. It codes for CSVTPGGGTGELFF.

The chain carries TRBV7-9 and TRBJ2-1; D may be TRBD1 (5 bases). There are 14 residues in the CDR3. Germline V lookup: CDR1 SEHNR, CDR2 FQNEAQ (reference sequence). Trimming shortened V by 1 base and J by 7 bases, and 11 bases separated the two germline ends. CDR3: CASSLGRVLNEQFF. CDR3 nucleotide sequence: TGTGCCAGCAGCTTAGGCAGGGTATTGAATGAGCAGTTCTTC. Filled out from reference TRBV7-9 and TRBJ2-1, the complete variable domain reads DTGVSQNPRHKITKRGQNVTFRCDPISEHNRLYWYRQTLGQGPEFLTYFQNEAQLEKSRLLSDRFSAERPKGSFSTLEIQRTEQGDSAMYLCASSLGRVLNEQFFGPGTRLTVL.

CDR3 sequence: CSVESRGGRETQYF. CDR3 DNA sequence: TGCAGCGTTGAATCTAGGGGCGGGCGGGAGACCCAGTACTTC. This chain links TRBV29-1 with TRBJ2-5, with D perhaps assigned TRBD1 or TRBD2 (5 bases each). Per the germline V gene, CDR1 is SQVTM and CDR2 is ANQGSEA. The CDR3 is 14 amino acids. The V and J ends lost 2 bases and 5 bases respectively, with 15 bases between them.

This clone was seen only once. CDR3 amino acids: CASRAQGNTEAFF. The DNA for the CDR3 is TGTGCCAGCAGGGCCCAGGGAAACACTGAAGCTTTCTTT. This chain connects TRBV2 to TRBJ1-1; D might be TRBD1 (5 bases). The CDR3 spans 13 residues. Between the trimmed V and J ends, which lost 6 bases and 2 bases, there was a span of 10 bases. Germline lookup yields CDR1 SNHLY and CDR2 FYNNEI.

The rearrangement joins TRBV7-2 to TRBJ2-7, with D perhaps assigned TRBD1 or TRBD2 (6 bases each). With 5 bases removed from V and 3 bases from J, the gap between germline ends came to 11 bases. Germline CDR1 reads SGHTA; CDR2 reads FQGNSA. This CDR3 region has 13 residues. This CDR3 is CASSGRGGYEQYF. CDR3 nucleotide sequence: TGTGCCAGCAGCGGCAGGGGAGGCTACGAGCAGTACTTC.

This rearrangement joins TRBV24-1 to TRBJ2-7; 7 nucleotides align to TRBD1. The V segment lost 5 bases and the J segment 2 bases; nucleotides outside the gene matches: 8. Germline-derived CDR1 and CDR2 are KGHDR and SFDVKD. The CDR3 is 15 residues long. The CDR3 region is CATSGGSGQPYEQYF. The DNA of the CDR3 is TGTGCCACCAGTGGAGGTTCGGGACAGCCCTACGAGCAGTACTTC.

The chain links TRBV6-5 to TRBJ2-2, with D perhaps matching TRBD1 (6 bases). CDR1 is MNHEY and CDR2 is SVGAGI in the germline V gene. V lost 7 bases and J lost 5, with 14 bases in between. The CDR3 is 14 amino acids. The CDR3 loop reads CASIGGWVTGELFF. The CDR3 nucleotides are TGTGCCAGCATTGGGGGCTGGGTGACCGGGGAGCTGTTTTTT.